This T cell receptor beta chain stems from a study of T-cell memory formation after mild COVID-19 (dated by TCRdb to 2020 to 2023). About the full investigation: TCR sequence clusters from the two donors were found to be largely donor specific. The cohort comprised two young, previously healthy adult volunteers, one female and one male. In a couple of donors, T-cell clones that expanded and contracted after mild COVID-19 were followed by sequencing TCRalpha and TCRbeta repertoires longitudinally.

This clonotype came up a few times. The specificity of this receptor is unknown. It has no much larger one-base neighbor in the sample; base qualities were not kept. Data came from an Illumina NovaSeq 6000. TCRalpha and TCRbeta cDNA libraries were constructed by 5'RACE with constant-segment primers, with sample barcodes and unique molecular identifiers being introduced. Trizol reagent was used to extract RNA from every sample. The libraries were amplified in two PCR steps, and the second step added a second sample barcode and Illumina TruSeq adapters. Sequencing of libraries was performed on an Illumina NovaSeq with 2 x 150 bp paired-end reads. On the study's bioinformatics: With migec v1.2.7, reads were demultiplexed and then collapsed into UMI-guided consensus sequences. Using mixcr v2.1.11, the UMI consensuses were aligned to TRA and TRB V and J templates and assembled into clonotypes. Expanded or contracted clonotypes were those called significant by both edgeR and NoisET, with noise models trained on biological replicates. edgeR calls used a false discovery rate-adjusted p below 0.01 and a log2 fold-change threshold of 1. As an exploratory analysis of dynamics, PCA with hierarchical clustering was applied to max-normalized trajectories of the 1000 most abundant clonotypes. Separately sequenced CD4+ and CD8+ repertoires were used to assign a CD4 or CD8 phenotype to each responding clone. In TCRdb, the public reads were trimmed at Q25 with fastp and aligned with MiXCR, with productive beta chains retained. Each CDR3 protein appears once, grouped with its most common genes and DNA. TCRdb's processing, not the study's, gives the V and J calls here. The sample includes roughly 320,000 distinct CDR3 sequences, with 25% to 30% observed a single time. The ten top clones hold roughly 12% of the sample.

The research as a whole found: The study included only a couple of mild cases, and larger cohorts that include severe cases with pre-infection samples were judged to be necessary. Contracting CD4+ clones turned up mainly in the CM and EM memory subsets, whereas EMRA was where CD8+ clones were enriched. Some responding clones were detected in pre-infection memory, suggesting pre-existing cross-reactive memory T cells joined the SARS-CoV-2 response. Clones that contracted from day 15 to 85 showed balanced CD4/CD8 phenotypes, whereas a second wave of clones that expanded from day 15 to 37 leaned towards CD4+. SARS-CoV-2 specificity of the second-wave clones peaking on day 37 was not confirmed.

Ficoll-Paque density gradient centrifugation was the method used to isolate PBMCs. Sequenced sample: PBMCs or a T cell subset sorted from them (not recorded which). This TCR was sampled from an adult woman who had mild COVID-19 (a few samples of this study predate the infection). The sample titles of this study are shuffled in the database, so cell type and time point are left out; the donor was told from shared clones.

The DNA reads as follows: TGTGCCAGCAGCTTAGGGGTCCGAGGGGTCACTGAAGCTTTCTTT. Its translation reads: CASSLGVRGVTEAFF. The chain was built from TRBV7-8 and TRBJ1-1; the D gene is perhaps TRBD1, on 5 matching bases. CDR1 SGHVS and CDR2 FQNEAQ are derived from the germline V gene. Including cysteine and phenylalanine, the CDR3 has 15 amino acids. Only the CDR3 DNA stays, 45 bases, in frame from base 1. V loses 1 base of germline sequence and J loses 4 bases, and the interval between the two ends is 13 bases. Supplemented by the reference TRBV7-8 and TRBJ1-1 proteins around the CDR3, the complete variable domain is GAGVSQSPRYKVAKRGQDVALRCDPISGHVSLFWYQQALGQGPEFLTYFQNEAQLDKSGLPSDRFFAERPEGSVSTLKIQRTQQEDSAVYLCASSLGVRGVTEAFFGQGTRLTVV.